The clone carrying this T cell receptor delta chain was found a few times. The antigen is unknown. The record originates from a study of delta chains in infants with herpesvirus infections. Across the whole study: Ugandan infants were followed prospectively from birth through primary CMV infection.

TCR cDNA was made from PBMC RNA with gamma- and delta-chain-specific primers. TCRdb processed the RT-PCR reads again with the CATT caller. The profile shows roughly 960 delta-chain clones, approximately 9.6% of them singletons. CDR1 is TSWWSYY, CDR2 QGS, per germline. The V end lost 1 base, the J end lost 7 bases, and 19 bases lay between the germline ends. This CDR3 region has 16 residues. Study outcomes and limitations: The study lacked race- and environment-matched controls and was small. Only the first time point after infection showed the public clonotype.

The sample here was peripheral blood, taken at time point 2 of longitudinal follow-up. The chain uses TRDV1 and TRDJ1, with D tentatively TRDD3 (5 bases). The sequence derives from a human donor who was a Ugandan infant, either HIV-exposed or HIV-unexposed (not recorded which). The CDR3 sequence is CALGERGLYGGGKLIF. As DNA, the CDR3 is TGTGCTCTTGGGGAACGGGGTCTATACGGCGGTGGTAAACTCATCTTT.